The 10 T cell receptor beta chains listed next were all sequenced from one sample in a study of vaccination and CD4 T cells after COVID-19 (dated by TCRdb to the early 2020s). Receptors were amplified or captured by PCR. Sequenced using an Illumina iSeq 100. TCRdb itself trimmed the public reads at Q25 with fastp, ran MiXCR and retained productive beta chains. Rows merge per CDR3 protein into single entries with the most common DNA and genes. The sample profile shows approximately 14,000 distinct CDR3 sequences; roughly three quarters of them were found once. Of the sample, approximately 1.1% falls within the top ten clones. This specimen was CD4+ T cells from blood, taken after SARS-CoV-2 vaccination. These receptors were taken from a human donor who had recovered from COVID-19.

The chain uses TRBV6-1 and TRBJ2-5, with 7 bases that match TRBD2. Trimming cost V 4 bases and J 6 bases; bases outside gene matches: 11. In germline, CDR1 is MNHNS, CDR2 SASEGT. The CDR3 runs 15 residues. The chain's CDR3 is CASSALAGDGQTQYF. In nucleotides, the CDR3 is TGTGCCAGCAGTGCTCTTGCGGGAGACGGACAGACCCAGTACTTC.

V and J are TRBV19 and TRBJ2-5, with TRBD2 as a possible D gene (5 bases). CDR1 and CDR2 from the germline V gene are LNHDA and SQIVND (reference sequence). Trimming removed 6 bases from V and 5 bases from J, with 13 bases in between. This CDR3 comprises 13 residues. The CDR3 sequence: CASRQNTGETQYF. CDR3 nucleotides: TGTGCCAGTAGACAAAATACGGGGGAGACCCAGTACTTC. Complete variable domain (other parts from reference TRBV19 and TRBJ2-5): DGGITQSPKYLFRKEGQNVTLSCEQNLNHDAMYWYRQDPGQGLRLIYYSQIVNDFQKGDIAEGYSVSREKKESFPLTVTSAQKNPTAFYLCASRQNTGETQYFGPGTRLLVL.

This clonotype came up a few times. The V call is TRBV27, the J call TRBJ1-5, with 12 nucleotides matching TRBD1. This CDR3 region has 14 residues. V was clipped by 8 bases and J by 7 bases; unmatched bases: 6. Germline V lookup: CDR1 MNHEY, CDR2 SMNVEV (reference sequence). The CDR3 nucleotides are TGTGCCAGCCGGGGACAGGGGGCGAGCCAGCCCCAGCATTTT. This sequence encodes CASRGQGASQPQHF.

The V call is TRBV4-2, the J call TRBJ1-5, with D tentatively TRBD1 (6 bases). The V and J ends lost 4 bases and 5 bases respectively, with 15 bases between them. The CDR3 runs 15 residues. Germline V gives CDR1 LGHNA, CDR2 YNFKEQ. The CDR3 sequence is CASSLERGLYQPQHF. The CDR3, as DNA: TGTGCCAGCAGCCTCGAACGGGGGCTTTATCAGCCCCAGCATTTT.

V is TRBV15 and J is TRBJ2-1; D unresolved. Trimming took 5 bases from V and 7 from J, leaving 15 bases between them. The CDR3 covers 14 residues. CDR1 and CDR2 (germline): LNHNV, YYDKDF (reference sequence). This chain's CDR3 is CATSLELRLNEQFF. The DNA of the CDR3 is TGTGCCACCAGCTTGGAGCTTCGGCTTAATGAGCAGTTCTTC.

The CDR3 sequence is CASSGNGGGELFF. In DNA, the CDR3 is TGTGCCAGCAGTGGGAATGGCGGCGGGGAGCTGTTTTTT. This sequence joins TRBV6-1 and TRBJ2-2; no firm D call. The V end lost 4 bases, the J end lost 7 bases, and 10 bases lay between the germline ends. CDR1 MNHNS and CDR2 SASEGT come from the germline V gene. The CDR3 has 13 amino acids.

This clonotype has a handful of counts. This chain connects TRBV6-2 or TRBV6-3 to TRBJ2-5; no firm D call. Looked up from germline, CDR1 is MNHEY and CDR2 is SVGEGT. V was trimmed by 4 bases and J by 1 base, leaving 22 bases between them. The CDR3 runs to 18 residues. The CDR3 DNA reads TGTGCCAGCAGTTTTTCCTTGGGCGGATTACGGGCCCAAGAGACCCAGTACTTC. Its translation is CASSFSLGGLRAQETQYF.

The gene calls are TRBV20-1 and TRBJ2-7; possibly TRBD2 for D (5 bases). CDR1 DFQATT and CDR2 SNEGSKA come from the germline V gene (reference sequence). The CDR3 is 16 residues long. Trimming stripped 3 bases from V and 0 bases from J, with 18 bases between. CDR3 amino acids: CSARNHGSASSYEQYF. In DNA, the CDR3 is TGCAGTGCTAGGAATCATGGGAGCGCCAGCTCCTACGAGCAGTACTTC.

This clonotype appeared a few times. V is TRBV2 and J is TRBJ2-2; no reliable D call. Trimming took 3 bases from V and 0 from J, leaving 8 bases between them. The CDR3 is 15 amino acids. CDR1 SNHLY and CDR2 FYNNEI come from the germline V gene. The CDR3 is CASSETATNTGELFF. The CDR3 bases are TGTGCCAGCAGTGAGACGGCCACGAACACCGGGGAGCTGTTTTTT.

The chain is built from TRBV11-1 and TRBJ2-2, with 12 positions matching TRBD2. The CDR3 consists of 15 residues. Germline trimming cut 0 bases from V and 9 bases from J; bases unmatched to any gene: 2. Germline CDR1 SGHAT, CDR2 FQDESV (reference sequence). CDR3 region: CASSLATSGRRELFF. CDR3 DNA: TGTGCCAGCAGCTTAGCGACTAGCGGGAGACGGGAGCTGTTTTTT. The entire variable domain, with the rest obtained from reference TRBV11-1 and TRBJ2-2, is as follows: EAEVAQSPRYKITEKSQAVAFWCDPISGHATLYWYRQILGQGPELLVQFQDESVVDDSQLPKDRFSAERLKGVDSTLKIQPAELGDSAMYLCASSLATSGRRELFFGEGSRLTVL.